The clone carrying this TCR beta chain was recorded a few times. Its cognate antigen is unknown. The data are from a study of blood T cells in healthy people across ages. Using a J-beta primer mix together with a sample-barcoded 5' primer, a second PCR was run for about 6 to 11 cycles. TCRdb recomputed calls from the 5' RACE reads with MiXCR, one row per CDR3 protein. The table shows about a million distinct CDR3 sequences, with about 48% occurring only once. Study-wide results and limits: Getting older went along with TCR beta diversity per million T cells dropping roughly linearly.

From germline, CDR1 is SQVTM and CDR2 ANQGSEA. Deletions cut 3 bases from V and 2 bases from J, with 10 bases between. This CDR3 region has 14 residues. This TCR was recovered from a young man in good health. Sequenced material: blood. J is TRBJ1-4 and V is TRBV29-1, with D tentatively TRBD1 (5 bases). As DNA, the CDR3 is TGCAGCGTTGATCCCTGGGGGACTAATGAAAAACTGTTTTTT. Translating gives CSVDPWGTNEKLFF. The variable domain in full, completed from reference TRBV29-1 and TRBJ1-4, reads SAVISQKPSRDICQRGTSLTIQCQVDSQVTMMFWYRQQPGQSLTLIATANQGSEATYESGFVIDKFPISRPNLTFSTLTVSNMSPEDSSIYLCSVDPWGTNEKLFFGSGTQLSVL.